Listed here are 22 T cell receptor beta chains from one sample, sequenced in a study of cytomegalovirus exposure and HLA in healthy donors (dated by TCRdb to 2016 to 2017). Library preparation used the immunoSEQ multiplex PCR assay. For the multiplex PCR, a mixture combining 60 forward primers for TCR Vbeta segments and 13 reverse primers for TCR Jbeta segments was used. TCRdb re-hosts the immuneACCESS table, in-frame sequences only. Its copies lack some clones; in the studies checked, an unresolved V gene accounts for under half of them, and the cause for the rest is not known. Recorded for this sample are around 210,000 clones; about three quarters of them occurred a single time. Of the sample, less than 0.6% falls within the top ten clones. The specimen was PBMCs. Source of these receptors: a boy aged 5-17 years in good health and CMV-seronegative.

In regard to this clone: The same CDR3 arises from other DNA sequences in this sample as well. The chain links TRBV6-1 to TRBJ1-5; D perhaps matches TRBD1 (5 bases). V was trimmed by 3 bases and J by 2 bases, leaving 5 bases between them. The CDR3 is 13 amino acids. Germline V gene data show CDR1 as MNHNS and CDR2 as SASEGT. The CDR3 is CASSETGNQPQHF. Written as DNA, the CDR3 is TGTGCCAGCAGTGAGACAGGCAATCAGCCCCAGCATTTT.

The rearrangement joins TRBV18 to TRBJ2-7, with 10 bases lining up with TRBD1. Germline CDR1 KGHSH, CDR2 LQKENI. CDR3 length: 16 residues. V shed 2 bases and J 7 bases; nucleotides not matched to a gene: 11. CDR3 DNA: TGTGCCAGCTCACCAAGGCGAGGACAGGGGGAGAGTGAGCAGTACTTC. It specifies CASSPRRGQGESEQYF.

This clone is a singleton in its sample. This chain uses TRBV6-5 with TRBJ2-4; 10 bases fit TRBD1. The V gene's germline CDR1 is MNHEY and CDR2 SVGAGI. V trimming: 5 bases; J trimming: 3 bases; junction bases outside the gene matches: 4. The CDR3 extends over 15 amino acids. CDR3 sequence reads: CASSGTGVGKNIQYF. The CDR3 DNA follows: TGTGCCAGCAGTGGGACAGGGGTAGGCAAAAACATTCAGTACTTC.

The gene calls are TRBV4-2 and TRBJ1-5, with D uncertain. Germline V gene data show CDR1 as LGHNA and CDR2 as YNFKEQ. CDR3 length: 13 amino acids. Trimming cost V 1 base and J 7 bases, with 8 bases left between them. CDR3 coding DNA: TGTGCCAGCAGCCAAGTCGGGGAACAGCCCCAGCATTTT. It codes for CASSQVGEQPQHF.

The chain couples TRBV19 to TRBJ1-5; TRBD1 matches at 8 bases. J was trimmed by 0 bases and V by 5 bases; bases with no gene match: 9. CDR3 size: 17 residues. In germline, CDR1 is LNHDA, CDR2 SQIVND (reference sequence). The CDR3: CASSPALDRVSNQPQHF. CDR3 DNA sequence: TGTGCCAGTAGTCCCGCTTTGGACAGGGTTAGCAATCAGCCCCAGCATTTT.

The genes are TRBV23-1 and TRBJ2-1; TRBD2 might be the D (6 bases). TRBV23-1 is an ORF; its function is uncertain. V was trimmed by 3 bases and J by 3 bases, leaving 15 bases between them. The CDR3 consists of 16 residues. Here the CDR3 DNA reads TGCGCCAGCAGTCAGAGCCGGGACTTCCACTACAATGAGCAGTTCTTC. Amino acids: CASSQSRDFHYNEQFF.

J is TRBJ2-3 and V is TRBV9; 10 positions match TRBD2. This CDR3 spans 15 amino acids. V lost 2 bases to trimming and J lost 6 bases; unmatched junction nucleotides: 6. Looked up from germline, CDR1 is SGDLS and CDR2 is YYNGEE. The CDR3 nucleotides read TGTGCCAGCAGCGTTAGCGGGGGGCTAGAGGATACGCAGTATTTT. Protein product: CASSVSGGLEDTQYF.

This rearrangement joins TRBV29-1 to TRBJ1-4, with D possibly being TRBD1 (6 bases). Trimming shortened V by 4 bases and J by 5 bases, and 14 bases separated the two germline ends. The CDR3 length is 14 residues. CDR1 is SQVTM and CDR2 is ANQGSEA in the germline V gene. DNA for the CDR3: TGCAGCGTTGGCGAGGGGGGGGTCAATGAAAAACTGTTTTTT. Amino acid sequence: CSVGEGGVNEKLFF.

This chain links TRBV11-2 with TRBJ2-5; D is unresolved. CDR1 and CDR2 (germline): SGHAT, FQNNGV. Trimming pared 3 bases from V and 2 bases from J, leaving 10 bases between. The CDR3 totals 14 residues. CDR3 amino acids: CASSFLGAQETQYF. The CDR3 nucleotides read TGTGCCAGCAGCTTTCTCGGAGCACAAGAGACCCAGTACTTC.

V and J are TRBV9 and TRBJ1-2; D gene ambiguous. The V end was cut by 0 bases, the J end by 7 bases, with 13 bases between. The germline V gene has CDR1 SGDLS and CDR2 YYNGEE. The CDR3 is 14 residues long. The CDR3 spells CASSVDAGGLGYTF. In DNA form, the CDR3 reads TGTGCCAGCAGCGTAGATGCAGGAGGGCTTGGCTACACCTTC.

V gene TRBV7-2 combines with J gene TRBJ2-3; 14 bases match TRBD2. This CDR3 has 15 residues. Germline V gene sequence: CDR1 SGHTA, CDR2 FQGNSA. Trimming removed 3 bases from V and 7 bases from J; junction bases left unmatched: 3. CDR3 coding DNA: TGTGCCAGCAGCTTCGGGACTAGCGGGAGTTATACGCAGTATTTT. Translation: CASSFGTSGSYTQYF.

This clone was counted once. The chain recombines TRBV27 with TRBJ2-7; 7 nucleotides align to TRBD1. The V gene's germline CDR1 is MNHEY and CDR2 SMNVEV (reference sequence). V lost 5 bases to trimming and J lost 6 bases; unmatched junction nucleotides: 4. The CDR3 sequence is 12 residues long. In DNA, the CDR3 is TGTGCCAGCAGTCCGACAGGGTTCGAGCAGTACTTC. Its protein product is CASSPTGFEQYF.

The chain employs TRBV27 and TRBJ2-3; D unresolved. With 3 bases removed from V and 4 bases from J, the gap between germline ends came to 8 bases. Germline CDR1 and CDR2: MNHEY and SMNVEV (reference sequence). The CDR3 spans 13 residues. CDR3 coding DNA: TGTGCCAGCAGTTTCTTAGCAGCAGATACGCAGTATTTT. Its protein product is CASSFLAADTQYF.

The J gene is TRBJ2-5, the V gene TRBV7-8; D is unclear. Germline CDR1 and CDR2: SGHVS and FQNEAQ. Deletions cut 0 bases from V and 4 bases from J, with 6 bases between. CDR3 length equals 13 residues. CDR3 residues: CASSLATRETQYF. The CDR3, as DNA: TGTGCCAGCAGCTTAGCGACACGAGAGACCCAGTACTTC.

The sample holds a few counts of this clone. This CDR3 is CASSWDRGKTGELFF. CDR3 sequence (DNA): TGTGCCAGCAGCTGGGACAGGGGGAAGACCGGGGAGCTGTTTTTT. This chain connects TRBV5-4 to TRBJ2-2, with 11 positions matching TRBD1. V was clipped by 3 bases and J by 5 bases; unmatched bases: 3. The CDR3 consists of 15 residues. CDR1 is SGHNT, CDR2 YYREEE, per germline (reference sequence).

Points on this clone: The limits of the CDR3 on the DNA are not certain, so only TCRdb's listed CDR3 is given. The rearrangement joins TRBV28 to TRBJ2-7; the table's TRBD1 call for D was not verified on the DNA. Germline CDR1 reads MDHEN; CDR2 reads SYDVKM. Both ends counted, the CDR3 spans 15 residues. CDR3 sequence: CASSFGPGGIYEQYF.

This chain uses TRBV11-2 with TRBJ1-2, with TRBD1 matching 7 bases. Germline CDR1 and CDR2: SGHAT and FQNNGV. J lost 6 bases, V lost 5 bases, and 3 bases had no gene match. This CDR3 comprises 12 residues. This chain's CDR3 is CASSQTGNGYTF. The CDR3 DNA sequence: TGTGCCAGCAGCCAGACAGGGAATGGCTACACCTTC.

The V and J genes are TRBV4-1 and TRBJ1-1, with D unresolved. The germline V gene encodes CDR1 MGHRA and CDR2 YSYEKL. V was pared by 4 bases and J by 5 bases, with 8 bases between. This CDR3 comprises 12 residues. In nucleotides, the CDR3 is TGCGCCAGCAGCCGTGGCGGTACTGAAGCTTTCTTT. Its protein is CASSRGGTEAFF.

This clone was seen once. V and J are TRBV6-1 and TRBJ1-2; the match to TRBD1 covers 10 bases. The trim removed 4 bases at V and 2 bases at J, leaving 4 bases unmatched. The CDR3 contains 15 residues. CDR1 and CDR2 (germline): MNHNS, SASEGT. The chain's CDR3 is CASSGQGAVNYGYTF. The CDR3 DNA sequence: TGTGCCAGCAGTGGACAGGGGGCAGTGAACTATGGCTACACCTTC.

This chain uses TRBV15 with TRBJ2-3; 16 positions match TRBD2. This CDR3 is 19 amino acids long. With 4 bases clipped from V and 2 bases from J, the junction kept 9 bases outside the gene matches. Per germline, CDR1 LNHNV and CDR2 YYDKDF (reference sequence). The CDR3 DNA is TGTGCCACCAGCATAGCTTCCGGGACTAGCGGGAGGGCCACAGATACGCAGTATTTT. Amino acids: CATSIASGTSGRATDTQYF.

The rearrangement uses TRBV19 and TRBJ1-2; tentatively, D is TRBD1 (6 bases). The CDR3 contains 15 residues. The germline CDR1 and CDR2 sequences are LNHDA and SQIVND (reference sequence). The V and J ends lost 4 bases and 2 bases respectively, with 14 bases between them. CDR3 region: CASSTHKDRNYGYTF. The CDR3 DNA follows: TGTGCCAGTAGTACCCACAAGGACAGAAACTATGGCTACACCTTC.

Here the CDR3 DNA reads TGCGCCAGCAGCTTGCGTCCTCCGGGACAGGGGAACGAGCAGTACTTC. Translated: CASSLRPPGQGNEQYF. The rearrangement links TRBV5-1 to TRBJ2-7; 10 bases map to TRBD1. The CDR3 is 16 residues long. Per the germline V gene, CDR1 is SGHRS and CDR2 is YFSETQ. Trimming at V came to 1 base and at J to 5 bases, leaving 9 bases not matched to a gene.